Below, 22 T cell receptor beta chains from the same sample are listed, as sequenced in a study of CD8 T cells in Susac syndrome. Reverse transcription of roughly 0.45 to 1 ug RNA used random hexamers. TCRdb passed the immunoSEQ multiplex PCR reads through MiXCR, listing each CDR3 protein once. The data contain fewer than 350,000 distinct CDR3 sequences, approximately 85% of them seen just once; the ten biggest clones take up roughly 0.22%. Material for sequencing was CD8+ T cells from PBMCs. These receptors were taken from a human donor with multiple sclerosis.

The V and J genes are TRBV5-4 and TRBJ2-7; the D gene is possibly TRBD2 (5 bases). Germline CDR1 and CDR2: SGHNT and YYREEE (reference sequence). Trimming took 3 bases from V and 9 from J, leaving 13 bases between them. This CDR3 region has 12 residues. The chain's CDR3 is CASSSPGSRQYF. CDR3 sequence (DNA): TGTGCCAGCAGCTCGCCGGGGTCCAGGCAGTACTTC. The full variable domain, with the rest looked up from reference TRBV5-4 and TRBJ2-7, is ETGVTQSPTHLIKTRGQQVTLRCSSQSGHNTVSWYQQALGQGPQFIFQYYREEENGRGNFPPRFSGLQFPNYSSELNVNALELDDSALYLCASSSPGSRQYFGPGTRLTVT.

This clonotype has more than one count but fewer than ten. In nucleotides, the CDR3 is TGTGCCAGCAGCCTGGGACTAGCGGGAGCGAACACCGGGGAGCTGTTTTTT. Protein sequence: CASSLGLAGANTGELFF. The rearrangement uses TRBV6-1 and TRBJ2-2; TRBD2 agrees at 14 bases. V lost 6 bases to trimming and J lost 0 bases; unmatched junction nucleotides: 3. Germline assignment: CDR1 MNHNS and CDR2 SASEGT. This CDR3 comprises 17 residues.

The rearrangement links TRBV6-2 or TRBV6-3 to TRBJ1-1; 7 nucleotides match TRBD1. The CDR3 loop spans 15 amino acids. The germline gives CDR1 MNHEY, CDR2 SVGEGT. V trimming: 6 bases; J trimming: 0 bases; junction bases outside the gene matches: 7. CDR3: CASRGQWRMNTEAFF. The DNA for the CDR3 is TGTGCCAGCAGGGGACAGTGGCGCATGAACACTGAAGCTTTCTTT.

This chain joins TRBV27 and TRBJ2-7; no clear D. CDR3 size: 13 residues. The germline V gene has CDR1 MNHEY and CDR2 SMNVEV (reference sequence). V lost 3 bases and J lost 0, with 6 bases in between. The CDR3 reads CASSLDASYEQYF. CDR3 DNA: TGTGCCAGCAGTTTGGACGCCTCCTACGAGCAGTACTTC.

The chain employs TRBV23-1 and TRBJ2-5; D gene ambiguous. TRBV23-1 is an ORF for which the function is uncertain. Trimming took off 0 bases at V and 0 bases at J, with 8 bases between the two ends. The CDR3 totals 15 residues. DNA for the CDR3: TGCGCCAGCAGTCAATCTAGGCATCACCAAGAGACCCAGTACTTC. Its translation is CASSQSRHHQETQYF.

The J gene is TRBJ2-3, the V gene TRBV7-2; a weak D match, TRBD1 (6 bases). The V gene's germline CDR1 is SGHTA and CDR2 FQGNSA. Trimming cost V 3 bases and J 3 bases, with 19 bases left between them. This CDR3 region has 17 residues. The CDR3 protein is CASSLATGSGSTDTQYF. CDR3 DNA: TGTGCCAGCAGCTTGGCCACAGGGAGCGGATCAACAGATACGCAGTATTTT.

This clonotype was recorded only once. The chain has TRBV18 and TRBJ2-1; 10 nucleotides line up with TRBD2. Germline trimming cut 3 bases from V and 4 bases from J; bases unmatched to any gene: 3. This CDR3 comprises 15 residues. Germline V lookup: CDR1 KGHSH, CDR2 LQKENI. CDR3 nucleotides: TGTGCCAGCTCACCGTCTAGCGGGAGATACAATGAGCAGTTCTTC. Its protein product is CASSPSSGRYNEQFF.

The V call is TRBV20-1, the J call TRBJ2-5; D call uncertain. Trimming stripped 6 bases from V and 3 bases from J, with 17 bases between. The CDR3 length is 14 residues. Germline CDR1 DFQATT, CDR2 SNEGSKA (reference sequence). The CDR3 sequence is CSALSRVVEETQYF. CDR3 DNA: TGCAGTGCCCTAAGCCGGGTAGTAGAAGAGACCCAGTACTTC.

The chain carries TRBV6-1 and TRBJ2-6; maybe TRBD2 (5 bases). V lost 7 bases and J lost 0, with 19 bases in between. CDR1 and CDR2 from the germline V gene are MNHNS and SASEGT. The CDR3 consists of 18 residues. CDR3 region: CASTQRGSPGSGANVLTF. CDR3 bases: TGTGCCAGCACTCAGCGAGGGAGTCCTGGCTCTGGGGCCAACGTCCTGACTTTC.

The rearrangement joins TRBV5-6 to TRBJ2-3; 9 nucleotides agree with TRBD1. Trimming removed 4 bases from V and 0 bases from J; junction bases left unmatched: 9. CDR3 size: 17 residues. CDR1 is SGHDT and CDR2 is YYEEEE in the germline V gene. Written as DNA, the CDR3 is TGTGCCAGCAGCAGGGGGACAGGGATCGCTAGCACAGATACGCAGTATTTT. Protein sequence: CASSRGTGIASTDTQYF.

CDR3 region: CASSPNPRRKHSYEQYF. The CDR3 region has the DNA TGTGCCAGCAGTCCCAATCCTAGGAGGAAACACTCCTACGAGCAGTACTTC. The V gene is TRBV27, the J gene TRBJ2-7, with a possible D match to TRBD2 (5 bases). V gave up 5 bases and J gave up 0 bases, with 20 bases separating them. CDR1 MNHEY and CDR2 SMNVEV come from the germline V gene (reference sequence). This CDR3 region has 17 residues.

This clonotype has only a few counts. V gene TRBV30 combines with J gene TRBJ2-7, with D tentatively TRBD1 (5 bases). Germline V lookup: CDR1 GTSNPN, CDR2 SVGIG (reference sequence). This CDR3 is 14 amino acids long. V was clipped by 4 bases and J by 3 bases, with 16 bases between them. CDR3 nucleotide sequence: TGTGCCTGGACCAGCGACAGTAGTGACTACGAGCAGTACTTC. Translation: CAWTSDSSDYEQYF.

The J gene is TRBJ2-3, the V gene TRBV2; 8 nucleotides match TRBD2. The V segment lost 2 bases and the J segment 6 bases; nucleotides outside the gene matches: 10. The CDR3 extends over 16 amino acids. Germline CDR1 SNHLY, CDR2 FYNNEI. DNA for the CDR3: TGTGCCAGCAGTGAATGGAGTAGCGGGACAACTGATACGCAGTATTTT. Protein: CASSEWSSGTTDTQYF.

A single count supports this clonotype. This chain connects TRBV27 to TRBJ1-5; maybe TRBD1 (5 bases). Per the germline V gene, CDR1 is MNHEY and CDR2 is SMNVEV (reference sequence). Trimming cost V 0 bases and J 3 bases, with 12 bases left between them. This CDR3 is built from 16 residues. The CDR3 is CASSLSGEEINQPQHF. The CDR3 region has the DNA TGTGCCAGCAGTTTATCGGGGGAGGAAATCAATCAGCCCCAGCATTTT.

The V gene is TRBV24-1, the J gene TRBJ1-1, with unresolved D. Deletions cut 5 bases from V and 7 bases from J, with 7 bases between. The CDR3 sequence is 11 residues long. Germline V gene lookup returns CDR1 KGHDR and CDR2 SFDVKD. The CDR3 spells CATSVGSEAFF. For the CDR3, the DNA is TGTGCCACCAGTGTAGGCAGTGAAGCTTTCTTT.

This clonotype was seen once. The chain recombines TRBV6-2 or TRBV6-3 with TRBJ1-2, with unresolved D. Trimming pared 4 bases from V and 3 bases from J, leaving 18 bases between. The CDR3 consists of 16 residues. The V gene's germline CDR1 is MNHEY and CDR2 SVGEGT. The CDR3 DNA is TGTGCCAGCAGTTCCGCCGACGGACGGACTCACTATGGCTACACCTTC. Protein: CASSSADGRTHYGYTF.

This sequence joins TRBV7-6 and TRBJ1-5; no definite D call. This CDR3 region has 16 residues. V was shortened by 0 bases and J by 7 bases, with 16 bases between the two germline ends. Germline CDR1 is SGHVS and CDR2 is FNYEAQ. The chain's CDR3 is CASSLASSPPWQPQHF. CDR3 bases: TGTGCCAGCAGCTTAGCGTCCAGTCCCCCTTGGCAGCCCCAGCATTTT.

The V gene is TRBV20-1, the J gene TRBJ2-7, with TRBD1 matching 7 bases. The CDR3 contains 13 residues. V was clipped by 6 bases and J by 0 bases; unmatched bases: 5. Germline lookup yields CDR1 DFQATT and CDR2 SNEGSKA (reference sequence). The CDR3, as DNA: TGCAGTGCCATGGACAGGAGCTCCTACGAGCAGTACTTC. Translated: CSAMDRSSYEQYF.

The rearrangement joins TRBV30 to TRBJ2-1; D gene uncertain. The CDR3 extends over 15 amino acids. V shed 7 bases and J shed 0 bases, with 16 bases lying between them. Germline-derived CDR1 and CDR2 are GTSNPN and SVGIG (reference sequence). The CDR3 sequence is CASDPGFSSYNEQFF. The DNA for the CDR3 is TGTGCCTCCGACCCGGGCTTCTCCTCCTACAATGAGCAGTTCTTC. The whole variable domain, filled in from reference TRBV30 and TRBJ2-1, reads SQTIHQWPATLVQPVGSPLSLECTVEGTSNPNLYWYRQAAGRGLQLLFYSVGIGQISSEVPQNLSASRPQDRQFILSSKKLLLSDSGFYLCASDPGFSSYNEQFFGPGTRLTVL.

This clonotype was detected only a few times. The V and J genes are TRBV5-1 and TRBJ2-7; no firm D call. The V gene's germline CDR1 is SGHRS and CDR2 YFSETQ. The CDR3 is made up of 16 amino acids. V was trimmed by 0 bases and J by 2 bases, leaving 15 bases between them. The CDR3 loop is CASSLVSFSHPYEQYF. The CDR3 DNA follows: TGCGCCAGCAGCTTGGTATCGTTTTCACACCCCTACGAGCAGTACTTC. Full variable domain (remainder filled in from reference TRBV5-1 and TRBJ2-7): KAGVTQTPRYLIKTRGQQVTLSCSPISGHRSVSWYQQTPGQGLQFLFEYFSETQRNKGNFPGRFSGRQFSNSRSEMNVSTLELGDSALYLCASSLVSFSHPYEQYFGPGTRLTVT.

The chain uses TRBV9 and TRBJ1-2, with TRBD1 identical over 7 bases. Germline CDR1 reads SGDLS; CDR2 reads YYNGEE. The CDR3 totals 15 residues. J lost 8 bases, V lost 3 bases, and 13 bases had no gene match. CDR3 in amino acids: CASSGMTGKRVGYTF. CDR3 DNA: TGTGCCAGCAGCGGTATGACAGGGAAGAGAGTGGGCTACACCTTC.

In this sample, this clonotype turned up once. The chain uses TRBV5-4 and TRBJ2-1; a weak D match, TRBD2 (6 bases). This CDR3 is 15 amino acids long. The V and J ends lost 1 base and 4 bases respectively, with 12 bases between them. Germline V gene lookup returns CDR1 SGHNT and CDR2 YYREEE (reference sequence). The CDR3: CASSLLGGEYNEQFF. As DNA, the CDR3 is TGTGCCAGCAGCTTGCTAGGCGGGGAGTACAATGAGCAGTTCTTC.